These 22 T cell receptor beta chains came from one sample sequenced in a study of blood T cell repertoires in COVID-19. The assay was immunoSEQ multiplex PCR, and TCRdb's table has in-frame clones only and misses some. The data show approximately 170,000 clones, approximately 89% seen once. Sequenced: peripheral blood. All receptors derive from a man between 65 and 79 years old with acute or convalescent COVID-19.

The J gene is TRBJ1-5, the V gene TRBV15; TRBD1 matches 10 bases. The V gene end was trimmed by 0 bases and the J gene end by 7 bases; junction bases not matched to a gene: 6. CDR1 is LNHNV and CDR2 is YYDKDF in the germline V gene (reference sequence). This CDR3 has 16 residues. CDR3 amino acids: CATSRDRQGAGQPQHF. In nucleotides, the CDR3 is TGTGCCACCAGCAGAGATAGACAGGGGGCAGGGCAGCCCCAGCATTTT.

The genes are TRBV18 and TRBJ2-3; possible D gene TRBD1, 5 bases. Per germline, CDR1 KGHSH and CDR2 LQKENI. The CDR3 covers 15 residues. V lost 3 bases and J lost 4, with 14 bases in between. DNA of the CDR3: TGTGCCAGCTCACCCCGGACCTGGGGCTCAGATACGCAGTATTTT. Its translation is CASSPRTWGSDTQYF.

J is TRBJ1-1 and V is TRBV6-5; D possibly corresponds to TRBD1 (6 bases). Germline loops: CDR1 MNHEY, CDR2 SVGAGI. This CDR3 spans 14 amino acids. The ends were cut back, 10 bases at V and 0 bases at J, with 15 bases in the middle. CDR3 sequence: CATLGAKLNTEAFF. The CDR3 DNA reads TGTGCCACCCTGGGGGCGAAACTGAACACTGAAGCTTTCTTT.

The genes are TRBV20-1 and TRBJ1-1, with a tentative D call TRBD1 (5 bases). CDR1 and CDR2 (germline): DFQATT, SNEGSKA (reference sequence). Between the trimmed V and J ends, which lost 3 bases and 5 bases, there was a span of 13 bases. This CDR3 spans 13 amino acids. Written as DNA, the CDR3 is TGCAGTGCTAGTCAGGGCTCTGGAACTGAAGCTTTCTTT. It encodes CSASQGSGTEAFF.

The chain has TRBV6-1 and TRBJ2-7, with TRBD1 as a possible D gene (6 bases). Trimming shortened V by 2 bases and J by 0 bases, and 8 bases separated the two germline ends. The CDR3 loop spans 14 amino acids. Per the germline V gene, CDR1 is MNHNS and CDR2 is SASEGT. CDR3 amino acids: CASSERDTSYEQYF. The DNA for the CDR3 is TGTGCCAGCAGTGAAAGGGACACCTCCTACGAGCAGTACTTC.

In this sample, this clone turned up once. The chain employs TRBV12-2 and TRBJ1-1. TRBV12-2 constitutes a pseudogene. The CDR3 extends over 14 amino acids. CDR3 sequence: CASRRTMGGPEAFF. In DNA, the CDR3 is TGTGCAAGTCGCCGCACAATGGGAGGTCCTGAAGCTTTCTTT.

The chain employs TRBV10-1 and TRBJ2-5; perhaps TRBD2 as D (6 bases). V was cut by 3 bases and J by 5 bases, with 13 bases left in between. There are 14 residues in the CDR3. CDR1 and CDR2 from the germline V gene are WNHNN and SYGVQD (reference sequence). The CDR3 sequence is CASSDSASVETQYF. CDR3 in DNA: TGCGCCAGCAGTGATTCGGCTAGCGTCGAGACCCAGTACTTC.

The V gene is TRBV4-3, the J gene TRBJ2-3; 9 positions agree with TRBD2. V was pared by 0 bases and J by 4 bases, with 5 bases of the junction left unmatched. The CDR3 consists of 16 residues. The germline gives CDR1 LGHNA, CDR2 YSLEER. The CDR3 DNA reads TGCGCCAGCAGCCAAGATCCGGCGGGGGGGCCAGATACGCAGTATTTT. It translates to CASSQDPAGGPDTQYF.

The J gene is TRBJ1-2, the V gene TRBV16, with a weak D call TRBD1 (6 bases). There are 17 residues in the CDR3. V was clipped by 4 bases and J by 0 bases, with 18 bases between them. Germline loops: CDR1 KGHSY, CDR2 FQNENV. In DNA, the CDR3 is TGTGCCAGCAGCCCCTTCGGAGTGACAGGTACTAACTATGGCTACACCTTC. Translated: CASSPFGVTGTNYGYTF.

This clone was seen a single time. The genes are TRBV28 and TRBJ2-1, with no clear D. Germline V gene data show CDR1 as MDHEN and CDR2 as SYDVKM. V was shortened by 6 bases and J by 8 bases, with 17 bases between the two germline ends. This CDR3 has 14 residues. The CDR3 sequence is CASSPLAASDEQFF. CDR3 in DNA: TGTGCCAGCAGCCCGCTTGCGGCTTCTGATGAGCAGTTCTTC. Complete variable domain (other parts from reference TRBV28 and TRBJ2-1): DVKVTQSSRYLVKRTGEKVFLECVQDMDHENMFWYRQDPGLGLRLIYFSYDVKMKEKGDIPEGYSVSREKKERFSLILESASTNQTSMYLCASSPLAASDEQFFGPGTRLTVL.

The V and J genes are TRBV7-2 and TRBJ2-1; 12 nucleotides line up with TRBD2. Germline assignment: CDR1 SGHTA and CDR2 FQGNSA. This CDR3 has 15 residues. With V trimmed by 2 bases and J by 7 bases, 3 bases remained unmatched. The CDR3 DNA is TGTGCCAGCAGCTTAACTAGCGGGAGGCAAAATGAGCAGTTCTTC. Protein: CASSLTSGRQNEQFF. Full variable domain (remainder filled in from reference TRBV7-2 and TRBJ2-1): GAGVSQSPSNKVTEKGKDVELRCDPISGHTALYWYRQSLGQGLEFLIYFQGNSAPDKSGLPSDRFSAERTGGSVSTLTIQRTQQEDSAVYLCASSLTSGRQNEQFFGPGTRLTVL.

The chain links TRBV5-6 to TRBJ2-2, with 8 bases matching TRBD1. Germline trimming cut 6 bases from V and 8 bases from J; bases unmatched to any gene: 12. The CDR3 sequence is 15 residues long. Germline values: CDR1 SGHDT, CDR2 YYEEEE. CDR3 DNA sequence: TGTGCCAGCACGCCCTGGACAGGGAGAGAAGGGGAGCTGTTTTTT. This encodes CASTPWTGREGELFF.

This clone has only a few counts. Other DNA sequences in the same sample also yield this CDR3. CDR3 DNA sequence: TGCGCCAGCAGCTTTGGACTAGCGGGAGCCTACAATGAGCAGTTCTTC. Its protein is CASSFGLAGAYNEQFF. The chain combines TRBV5-1 with TRBJ2-1, with TRBD2 matching over 13 bases. Germline V gene sequence: CDR1 SGHRS, CDR2 YFSETQ. This CDR3 spans 16 amino acids. V dropped 2 bases and J dropped 2; count of bases not matched to a gene: 1.

V is TRBV19 and J is TRBJ2-7; D possibly corresponds to TRBD1 (6 bases). Germline CDR1 and CDR2: LNHDA and SQIVND (reference sequence). The V end lost 7 bases, the J end lost 3 bases, and 10 bases lay between the germline ends. This CDR3 contains 12 residues. The CDR3 sequence: CASTPTGYEQYF. The CDR3 bases are TGTGCCAGTACCCCGACAGGCTACGAGCAGTACTTC.

The rearrangement links TRBV28 to TRBJ1-4; D is perhaps TRBD1 (5 bases). V was cut by 2 bases and J by 4 bases, with 11 bases left in between. The CDR3 length is 15 residues. Germline CDR1 reads MDHEN; CDR2 reads SYDVKM. CDR3 amino acids: CASSLGTGHNEKLFF. The CDR3 coding sequence is TGTGCCAGCAGTTTAGGTACAGGCCATAATGAAAAACTGTTTTTT.

This clone was recorded only once. V is TRBV28 and J is TRBJ2-2; D remains unclear. This CDR3 spans 13 amino acids. The germline gives CDR1 MDHEN, CDR2 SYDVKM. Trimming shortened V by 0 bases and J by 6 bases, and 5 bases separated the two germline ends. The CDR3 spells CASSLWSAGELFF. CDR3 in DNA: TGTGCCAGCAGTTTATGGTCGGCCGGGGAGCTGTTTTTT.

The chain has TRBV3-1 (or the pseudogene TRBV3-2) and TRBJ2-3; 13 positions match TRBD2. Germline assignment: CDR1 LGHDT and CDR2 YNNKEL (reference sequence). J was trimmed by 2 bases and V by 3 bases; bases with no gene match: 5. There are 17 residues in the CDR3. The CDR3 DNA follows: TGTGCCAGCAGCCATAGCGGGACTAGCGGGATCACAGATACGCAGTATTTT. Translating it yields CASSHSGTSGITDTQYF.

The chain links TRBV2 to TRBJ2-3; 7 nucleotides agree with TRBD1. CDR1 is SNHLY and CDR2 is FYNNEI in the germline V gene. Trimming took 6 bases from V and 0 from J; bases not matched to a gene: 3. This CDR3 spans 14 amino acids. The CDR3 reads CASRRGLSTDTQYF. CDR3 DNA: TGTGCCAGCAGGAGGGGGCTGAGCACAGATACGCAGTATTTT.

This clone has just a few counts. The rearrangement links TRBV21-1 to TRBJ2-2; the D call TRBD2 from the table was never checked on the DNA. TRBV21-1 is marked as a pseudogene. The CDR3 length is 15 residues. Here the CDR3 DNA reads TGTGCCAGCAGCGAAACCGGGACTAGCGGCGGGGAGCTGTTTTTT. Translation gives CASSETGTSGGELFF.

V is TRBV6-5 and J is TRBJ1-1; tentative D call: TRBD1 (5 bases). Germline V gene lookup returns CDR1 MNHEY and CDR2 SVGAGI. The CDR3 contains 14 residues. The V end lost 4 bases, the J end lost 7 bases, and 16 bases lay between the germline ends. The CDR3 is CASSSPGKANEAFF. The CDR3 DNA reads TGTGCCAGCAGTTCCCCAGGGAAGGCAAATGAAGCTTTCTTT.

V gene TRBV2 combines with J gene TRBJ2-7; no clear D. Per germline, CDR1 SNHLY and CDR2 FYNNEI. The CDR3 sequence is 12 residues long. With 6 bases removed from V and 2 bases from J, the gap between germline ends came to 8 bases. The CDR3 spells CASSYSPYEQYF. In nucleotides, the CDR3 is TGTGCCAGCAGCTACAGTCCCTACGAGCAGTACTTC. The variable domain in full, with the rest retrieved from reference TRBV2 and TRBJ2-7, is EPEVTQTPSHQVTQMGQEVILRCVPISNHLYFYWYRQILGQKVEFLVSFYNNEISEKSEIFDDQFSVERPDGSNFTLKIRSTKLEDSAMYFCASSYSPYEQYFGPGTRLTVT.

The chain recombines TRBV5-1 with TRBJ2-3; 12 positions agree with TRBD2. Germline V gene data show CDR1 as SGHRS and CDR2 as YFSETQ. Trimming at V came to 3 bases and at J to 1 base, leaving 9 bases not matched to a gene. The CDR3 extends over 18 amino acids. In DNA, the CDR3 is TGCGCCAGCAGCTCCGGGACTAGCGGGTGGGGGGGCACAGATACGCAGTATTTT. Protein sequence: CASSSGTSGWGGTDTQYF.